This T cell receptor beta chain was identified in a study of regulatory T cells in long-lasting Graves disease. For TCR beta, libraries came from iRepertoire HTBI primers and Arm-PCR of CDR3 regions. TCRdb ran MiXCR on the multiplex PCR reads and lists one entry per CDR3 protein. Here the sample spans 500,000 or so distinct CDR3 sequences, approximately 16% being singletons. This clonotype has ten or more counts. This CDR3 region has 14 residues. Germline V lookup: CDR1 DFQATT, CDR2 SNEGSKA (reference sequence). V was pared by 2 bases and J by 4 bases, with 12 bases between. The time point is: newly diagnosed GD, antithyroid drugs for less than 3 months. The TCR library was made from RNA extracted from PBMCs. These sequences were also reported in another study, on T cells in Graves' hyperthyroidism and ophthalmopathy. This second report adds: Among thyroid clonotypes expanded above 0.001, most also appeared in blood.

This receptor was identified in a woman aged 35 to 60 with Graves disease. Here the sequenced sample was peripheral blood mononuclear cells (PBMCs), taken at new diagnosis, from a patient treated with antithyroid drugs. V is TRBV20-1 and J is TRBJ2-1; D gene ambiguous. CDR3: CSARPPHTYNEQFF. The CDR3 region has the DNA TGCAGTGCTAGACCCCCCCACACTTACAATGAGCAGTTCTTC.